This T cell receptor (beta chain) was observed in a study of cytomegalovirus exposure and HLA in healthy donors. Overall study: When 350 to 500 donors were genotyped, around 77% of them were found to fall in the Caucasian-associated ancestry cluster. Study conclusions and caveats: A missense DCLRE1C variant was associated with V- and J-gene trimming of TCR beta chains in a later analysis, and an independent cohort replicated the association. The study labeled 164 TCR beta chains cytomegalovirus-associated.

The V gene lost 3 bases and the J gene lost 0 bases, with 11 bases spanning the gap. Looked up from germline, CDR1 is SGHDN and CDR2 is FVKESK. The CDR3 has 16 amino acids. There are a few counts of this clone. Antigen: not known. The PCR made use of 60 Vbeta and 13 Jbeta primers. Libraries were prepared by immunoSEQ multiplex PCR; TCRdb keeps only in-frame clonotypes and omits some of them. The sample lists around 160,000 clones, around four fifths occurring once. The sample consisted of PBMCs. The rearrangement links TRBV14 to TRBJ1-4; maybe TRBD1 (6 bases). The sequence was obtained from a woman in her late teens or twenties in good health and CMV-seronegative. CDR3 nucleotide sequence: TGTGCCAGCAGCCACACCCGACAGGCAACTAATGAAAAACTGTTTTTT. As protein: CASSHTRQATNEKLFF.